This T cell receptor (beta chain) was captured in a study of response to subunit inactivated influenza vaccine (dated by TCRdb to the late 2010s). Background for the entire study: Deep quantitative T cell receptor repertoire profiling was used in the study to track responses to a trivalent subunit inactivated influenza vaccine. What the authors observed across the whole study: The authors proposed that each seasonal influenza vaccination may bring in only a limited number of new T cells.

V trim: 3 bases; J trim: 6 bases; unmatched bases: 5. Taken from the germline V gene, the CDR1 and CDR2 loops are LGHNA and YSLEER. The CDR3 has 13 amino acids, counting the end cysteine and phenylalanine. Just CDR3 DNA is preserved here, 39 bases in frame from base 1. Concerning this clonotype: The clone's antigen remains unknown. Base qualities are not recorded, but no much larger clone differs from it by a single base.

The method behind the library was RT-PCR. Sequencing relied on an Illumina HiSeq 2500. TCRdb trimmed the raw reads at Q25, called clones with MiXCR and kept productive beta chains. Rows are unified per CDR3 protein, each entry keeping the most common DNA and genes. The sample includes over 750,000 distinct CDR3 sequences, with about 20% observed a single time. The top ten clones comprise more than 8.5% of the sample. The clonotype was recovered from a man aged 50-60 years who received an inactivated influenza vaccine. Donor details come from another sample of the same person, matched by shared clones. The sample here was PBMCs from blood, taken approximately 5 days after vaccination. The chain is encoded by TRBV4-3 joined to TRBJ2-7; TRBD1 agrees with 7 junctional bases. At the DNA level, the sequence is TGCGCCAGCAGCCACACCCCAGGGGGCGAGCAGTACTTC. It is translated as CASSHTPGGEQYF.